The present entry profiles one TCR beta chain with its context. This clonotype was counted ten times or more. Which antigen it targets is not known. Base quality data are lacking; no much larger clone is found one base away. The data originate from a study of T cells in Graves' hyperthyroidism and ophthalmopathy (dated by TCRdb to about 2019). In terms of the full investigation: Peripheral blood was sampled at the time of initial diagnosis, prior to any treatment. Whether ophthalmopathy could be predicted prospectively was tested in an independent validation cohort made up of some 20 hyperthyroidism patients plus 17 patients who later progressed to ophthalmopathy. According to the paper, TCR Vbeta CDR3 sequencing was carried out on 135 peripheral blood samples, which came from fewer than 50 ophthalmopathy, 70 to 80 hyperthyroidism and around 17 progressor patients. The study also compared thyroid tissue and blood T-cell repertoires from 5 to 7 Graves' hyperthyroidism patients. The 75 to 100 discovery patients were divided at random into training and test sets in a 7:3 ratio. Following sampling, methimazole starting at 30 mg daily was given to hyperthyroidism patients, and high-dose intravenous methylprednisolone was given to ophthalmopathy patients. To identify TCR V-J signatures that set the groups apart, the researchers used a discovery cohort of 95 to 100 patients, made up of under 50 with Graves' ophthalmopathy and some 60 with stable Graves' hyperthyroidism.

Trimming removed 1 base from V and 2 bases from J; the gene matches leave 3 bases unexplained. In the germline V gene (reference sequence), CDR1 corresponds to DFQATT and CDR2 to SNEGSKA. The CDR3 numbers 15 residues from cysteine through phenylalanine. This entry keeps only the CDR3 DNA: 45 bases, framed from base 1. Broad study findings and their caveats: In cross-validation, a model built on a 13 V-J signature told ophthalmopathy apart from stable hyperthyroidism with 85% to 90% sensitivity and around 83% specificity, and in testing the same model reached 80%/75%. Sample size was not statistically predetermined, and blinding of investigators to group allocation was not performed. Most expanded thyroid clonotypes (frequency above 0.001) were also detected in blood, a finding suggesting that blood repertoires may reflect thyroid immune responses. In validation, the model predicted progression to ophthalmopathy with approximately 70% sensitivity and approximately 78% specificity, a median of 6.5 months before onset.

Ophthalmopathy patients had moderately to severely active disease, Clinical Activity Score of at least 3, NOSPECS grade of at least 4, and duration under 3 months. The study excluded patients with uncontrolled infections, other autoimmune diseases, pregnancy or lactation. Diagnoses were based on clinical symptoms, serum thyroxine and TRAb, thyroid ultrasound and orbital computed tomography. Ficoll-Paque density gradient centrifugation was used to isolate PBMCs from approximately 11 ml of fresh peripheral blood. Total RNA was extracted using Trizol reagent, and RNA quality was assessed on an Agilent 2100 Bioanalyzer. The TCR beta CDR3 regions were amplified from the RNA transcripts. A first-round RT-PCR of the TCR CDR3 used the HTBI primer set with the Qiagen OneStep RT-PCR kit. A second multiplex PCR round built the libraries, followed by size selection and purification. Paired-end sequencing of the libraries was performed with 100 bp reads on an Illumina HiSeq2000. Processing in the source paper ran as follows. SOAPnuke was used to process the raw data, throwing out any read that contained adapters or uncalled bases, had a mean Phred below 15, or lacked an exact constant-primer or identifier match. High-quality paired reads were merged using COPE v1.2.5, and each unique nucleotide sequence was defined as a clonotype. MiTCR v1.1 was used to align the clonotypes against IMGT TRBV, TRBD and TRBJ reference segments. Analysis was restricted to V-J combinations with a frequency above 0.0001, which covered just over 98% of repertoires. A TCS score was defined as the ratio between F50 (clonal expansion) and ExV (chaos), using BLOSUM62-based TCRdist between CDR3 peptides within each V-J. Welch's t-statistics and random forest reduced 450 to 600 V-J features to roughly 13, which were used in a naive Bayes classifier (R e1071). TCRdb reran the public reads through fastp at Q25 and MiXCR, keeping productive beta chains. CDR3 protein sequences are deduplicated, and each keeps its most common genes and DNA. Here the V and J calls rest on TCRdb's processing, not on the authors' analysis. The sample table records hundreds of thousands of distinct CDR3 sequences; approximately 18% of these occur just once. Together, the top ten hold about 40% of the sample.

The sequence links TRBV20-1 to TRBJ2-3, and 10 junction bases match TRBD1. Sequencing was performed on blood. This clonotype originated in a man aged 50 to 59 with Graves' ophthalmopathy. Read as DNA, the sequence is TGCAGTGCTAGAGGGACAGGGGGTTTCACAGATACGCAGTATTTT. This is translated as CSARGTGGFTDTQYF.